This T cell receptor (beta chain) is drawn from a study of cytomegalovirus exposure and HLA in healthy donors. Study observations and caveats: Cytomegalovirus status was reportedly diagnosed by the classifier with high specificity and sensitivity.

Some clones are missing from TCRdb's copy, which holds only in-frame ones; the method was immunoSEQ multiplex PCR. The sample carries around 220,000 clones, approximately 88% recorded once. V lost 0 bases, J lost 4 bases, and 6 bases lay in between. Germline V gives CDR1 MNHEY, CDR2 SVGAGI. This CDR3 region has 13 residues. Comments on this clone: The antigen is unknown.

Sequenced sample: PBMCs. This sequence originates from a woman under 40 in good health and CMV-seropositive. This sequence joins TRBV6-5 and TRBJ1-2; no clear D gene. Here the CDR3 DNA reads TGTGCCAGCAGTTACTCGTTGCCCTATGGCTACACCTTC. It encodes CASSYSLPYGYTF.